This T cell receptor beta chain is drawn from a study of cytomegalovirus exposure and HLA in healthy donors. Note on this clone: Its antigen is still unknown.

Study-level results: Despite most TCR sequences being rare, some public TCRs occurred in many donors. Sequencing depth across donors, presence/absence analyses assumed, was roughly uniform. Cytomegalovirus status was reportedly diagnosed by the classifier with high specificity and sensitivity. A further, later analysis showed that HLA-associated TCR beta chains (compared with equally common others) were more clonally expanded.

Primers: 60 Vbeta forward and 13 Jbeta reverse. Profiling relied on immunoSEQ multiplex PCR, and the TCRdb table lists in-frame clones only, not all of them. The table lists 100,000 to 150,000 clones. CDR1 is SGDLS and CDR2 is YYNGEE in the germline V gene. V was trimmed by 1 base and J by 2 bases, leaving 8 bases between them. The CDR3 runs 14 residues. Sequencing was done on a sample of PBMCs. The TCR was taken from a young man in good health and CMV-seronegative. V gene TRBV9 combines with J gene TRBJ2-3; D ambiguous. The CDR3: CASSVPGPTDTQYF. Written as DNA, the CDR3 is TGTGCCAGCAGCGTACCTGGGCCCACAGATACGCAGTATTTT.